The 10 T cell receptor beta chains presented below share a single source sample, sequenced in a study of early T cells in non-severe SARS-CoV-2 infection. TCRdb re-analysed the 5' RACE reads in MiXCR, keeping a single row per CDR3 protein. Here the sample spans 70,000 to 95,000 distinct CDR3 sequences, approximately 15% being singletons. Sequencing was carried out using whole blood. These receptors all come from an adult who was a healthcare worker with PCR-confirmed SARS-CoV-2 infection or an uninfected control (not recorded which).

Comments on this clonotype: One end of the junction fails to match germline, which may point to a read error. The chain links TRBV5-1 to TRBJ2-3; no definite D call. The CDR3 length is 13 residues. The germline CDR1 and CDR2 sequences are SGHRS and YFSETQ. The CDR3 DNA reads TGCACCAGCAGCTATACGCGCACAGATACGCAGTATTTT. Protein product: CTSSYTRTDTQYF.

The J gene is TRBJ2-2, the V gene TRBV5-1; 10 bases fit TRBD1. V gave up 4 bases and J gave up 4 bases; unmatched junction bases: 4. Germline V CDR1 and CDR2: SGHRS, YFSETQ. There are 15 residues in the CDR3. The CDR3 reads CASSPGTGVTGELFF. The CDR3 nucleotides are TGCGCCAGCAGCCCCGGGACAGGGGTCACCGGGGAGCTGTTTTTT.

This clonotype was observed a few times. The V gene is TRBV5-4, the J gene TRBJ1-1; 7 bases are a match to TRBD1. In germline, CDR1 is SGHNT, CDR2 YYREEE (reference sequence). CDR3 size: 13 residues. J lost 1 base, V lost 9 bases, and 6 bases had no gene match. This CDR3 reads CAIQGQQNTEAFF. CDR3 DNA sequence: TGTGCCATCCAGGGACAGCAGAACACTGAAGCTTTCTTT.

In this sample, this clonotype turned up a few times. The V and J genes are TRBV3-1 and TRBJ1-2, with D uncertain. Germline V CDR1 and CDR2: LGHDT, YNNKEL (reference sequence). The V and J ends lost 0 bases and 8 bases respectively, with 16 bases between them. The CDR3 spans 15 residues. CDR3 sequence: CASSQDGPIWEGYTF. The CDR3 nucleotides read TGTGCCAGCAGCCAAGATGGACCAATTTGGGAAGGCTACACCTTC.

This clonotype has more than one count but fewer than ten. The chain has TRBV5-1 and TRBJ2-3, with 12 bases matching TRBD1. V was clipped by 4 bases and J by 7 bases; unmatched bases: 7. This CDR3 contains 15 residues. CDR1 SGHRS and CDR2 YFSETQ come from the germline V gene. CDR3 protein: CASSQAGQGANTQYF. The CDR3 nucleotides are TGCGCCAGCAGCCAAGCGGGACAGGGGGCAAATACGCAGTATTTT.

Only a few counts were recorded for this clonotype. The rearrangement uses TRBV12-3 or TRBV12-4 and TRBJ1-6, with D unclear. The V and J ends lost 4 bases and 14 bases respectively, with 12 bases between them. CDR3 length: 12 residues. CDR3 bases: TGTGCCAGCAGTTCAACTTATAGTTCCCTCCACTTT. Translation gives CASSSTYSSLHF.

This chain links TRBV7-3 with TRBJ2-1; tentatively, D is TRBD1 (5 bases). The CDR3 is 15 amino acids. CDR1 and CDR2 from the germline V gene are SGHTA and FQGTGA. Trimming removed 5 bases from V and 0 bases from J, with 11 bases in between. The CDR3 loop reads CASSPRQSSYNEQFF. For the CDR3, the DNA is TGTGCCAGCAGCCCTCGACAGAGCTCCTACAATGAGCAGTTCTTC.

This clonotype was counted a few times. The rearrangement joins TRBV9 to TRBJ2-4; D not resolved. Germline values: CDR1 SGDLS, CDR2 YYNGEE. Trimming shortened V by 0 bases and J by 0 bases, and 19 bases separated the two germline ends. The CDR3 loop spans 19 amino acids. This CDR3 is CASSVGPIRGLLAKNIQYF. The CDR3 region has the DNA TGTGCCAGCAGCGTAGGACCGATCCGAGGCCTTCTAGCCAAAAACATTCAGTACTTC.

The rearrangement links TRBV9 to TRBJ2-1, with D possibly matching TRBD1 (5 bases). CDR3 length equals 14 residues. The germline V gene has CDR1 SGDLS and CDR2 YYNGEE. With 7 bases removed from V and 4 bases from J, the gap between germline ends came to 15 bases. CDR3 bases: TGTGCCAGCGGAAGTGCTCCAGGGTACAATGAGCAGTTCTTC. Its translation is CASGSAPGYNEQFF.

This clonotype was seen just once. The chain is built from TRBV24-1 and TRBJ2-7; the D is unclear. Trimming shortened V by 1 base and J by 5 bases, and 8 bases separated the two germline ends. CDR1 KGHDR and CDR2 SFDVKD come from the germline V gene. This CDR3 region has 13 residues. This CDR3 is CATSDLGKDEQYV. The CDR3 bases are TGTGCCACCAGTGATTTAGGGAAGGACGAGCAGTACGTC.